This T cell receptor (beta chain) is from a study of T cells in narcolepsy (dated 2018 in TCRdb). About the full investigation: The study enrolled patients with narcolepsy type 1 or type 2 (NT1, NT2) together with healthy control donors. The study sought autoreactive T cells targeting hypocretin neuron self-antigens (hypocretin, TRIB2) in narcolepsy patients, using TCR Vbeta sequencing to track clonotypes in blood and CSF. Results the study describes overall, beyond this receptor: In plots comparing CSF and blood CD4+ T cell clonotypes from the same patient, HCRT-specific and TRIB2-specific autoreactive clonotypes were highlighted. According to the report, autoreactive clonotypes were detected serially in the blood of the same patients and of different patients, but not in healthy controls. Some blood memory CD4+ repertoires from patients and controls contained no sequences matching autoreactive T cell clones. Patients and controls had comparable numbers of sequenced blood memory CD4+ clonotypes, averaging about 40,000 and 33,000, respectively.

For TCR Vbeta sequencing, memory CD4+ T cells were sorted ex vivo from the peripheral blood of both healthy controls and narcolepsy patients. In the case of this clone: Its specific antigen is unknown. Base qualities are not recorded, but no much larger clone differs from it by a single base.

The CDR3 runs 13 amino acids, cysteine and phenylalanine included. The DNA shown is the 39-base CDR3, in frame from base 1. V is clipped by 0 bases and J by 11 bases, and the sequence between their germline boundaries is 14 bases long. CDR1 is given as SGDLS and CDR2 as YYNGEE, both from the germline V gene. The library was made by the immunoSEQ multiplex PCR assay. Drawn from immuneACCESS, this table holds only the in-frame rearrangements with V and J called that TCRdb kept. Clones are partly lost; checked studies trace under half to an unresolved V gene and leave the rest unexplained. Recorded for this sample are about 15,000 clones; approximately 83% of them occurred a single time. Over 30% of the sample belongs to the ten largest clones.

The rearrangement joined TRBV9 to TRBJ1-1; the D gene is unclear. The specimen was memory (CD45RA-) CD4+ T cells from blood. Reading the label with the study, this specimen's cell subset or site is: memory T cells sorted ex vivo from peripheral blood. The source of this sequence is a human donor in good health. The nucleotide sequence reads TGTGCCAGCAGCGTAGCCGAAGGGTCATTGGCTTTCTTT. This is translated as CASSVAEGSLAFF.